Sequencing of this T cell receptor (beta chain) was carried out in a study of T cell repertoires in cytomegalovirus infection. Whole-study context: Through public TCR beta signatures, both CMV infection and matching HLA type were indicated. Whole-study findings and limits: It was HLA-C-restricted CMV-specific TCR beta clonotypes that dominated the response ex vivo. Public TCR beta family frequency separated CMV-and-HLA carriers, including in an independent cohort.

This clonotype has a single count. The antigen is undetermined. TCRdb re-analysed the reads in MiXCR, keeping a single row per CDR3 protein. The sample contains 740,000 or so distinct CDR3 sequences, approximately 34% of which appear only once. The CDR3 totals 14 residues. J gave up 3 bases and V 1 base, and 3 bases lay outside the gene matches. Germline assignment: CDR1 DFQATT and CDR2 SNEGSKA (reference sequence). Sequencing input: PBMCs. This TCR came from a human donor in good health (CMV status not recorded). Some clones in this sample may be carry-over from other donors' samples. The chain combines TRBV20-1 with TRBJ2-1, with TRBD2 matching 7 bases. CDR3 coding DNA: TGCAGTGCTAGAGGACTAGCAGACTACAATGAGCAGTTCTTC. Its protein is CSARGLADYNEQFF.